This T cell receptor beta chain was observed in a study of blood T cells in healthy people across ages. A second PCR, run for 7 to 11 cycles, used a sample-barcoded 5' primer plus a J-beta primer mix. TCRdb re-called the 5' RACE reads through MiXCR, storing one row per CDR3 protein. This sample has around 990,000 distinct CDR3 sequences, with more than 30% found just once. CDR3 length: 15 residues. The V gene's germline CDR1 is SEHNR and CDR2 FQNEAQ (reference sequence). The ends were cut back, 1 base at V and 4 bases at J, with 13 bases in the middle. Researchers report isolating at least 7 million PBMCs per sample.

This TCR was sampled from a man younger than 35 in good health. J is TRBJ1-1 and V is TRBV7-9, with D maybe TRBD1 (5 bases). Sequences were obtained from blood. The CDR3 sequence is CASSLVPVGGTEAFF. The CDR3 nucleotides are TGTGCCAGCAGCTTAGTTCCCGTTGGGGGCACTGAAGCTTTCTTT.